This T cell receptor (beta chain) was found in a study of T cell changes during pregnancy in multiple sclerosis. V gave up 7 bases and J gave up 7 bases, with 19 bases separating them. Germline CDR1 SQVTM, CDR2 ANQGSEA. The CDR3 runs to 14 residues. Using immunoSEQ multiplex PCR, the repertoire was profiled, and TCRdb retains in-frame clones only, with some absent. The data contain about 69,000 clones, under 95% of them singletons. Here the sequenced sample was peripheral blood, taken in the third trimester of pregnancy. This chain connects TRBV29-1 to TRBJ1-4; a weak D match, TRBD1 (6 bases). The TCR originated in a female donor with multiple sclerosis, enrolled in a pregnancy study. This CDR3 reads CSAQVGGLGEKLFF. CDR3 nucleotide sequence: TGCAGCGCCCAGGTGGGGGGGCTGGGTGAAAAACTGTTTTTT.